This T cell receptor (beta chain) was retrieved from a study of neurological immune-mediated disorders. Regarding the study as a whole: In HTLV-1-associated myelopathy, TCR clonal expansion was greatest, whereas multiple sclerosis had the least, falling below healthy controls.

Losses at the gene ends were 6 bases for V and 8 bases for J; bases not matched to a gene: 9. The CDR3 has 14 residues. Germline V gene lookup returns CDR1 MDHEN and CDR2 SYDVKM. The cDNA was synthesized by means of template-switch 5'RACE, which was carried out with 10-nucleotide random UMIs. TCRdb re-called the 5' RACE reads with MiXCR, one entry per CDR3 protein. The sample records over 55,000 distinct CDR3 sequences, roughly a tenth being singletons. This clonotype has ten or more counts. Its antigen is currently unknown. Documented time point: longitudinal time-point 1 (baseline). The genes are TRBV28 and TRBJ1-4, with 7 bases identical to TRBD1. The sequence derives from a man under 40 in good health. The sequenced sample was PBMCs. In DNA form, the CDR3 reads TGTGCCAGCAGCCCTGACAGGGTATTCGAAAAACTGTTTTTT. This translates into CASSPDRVFEKLFF.